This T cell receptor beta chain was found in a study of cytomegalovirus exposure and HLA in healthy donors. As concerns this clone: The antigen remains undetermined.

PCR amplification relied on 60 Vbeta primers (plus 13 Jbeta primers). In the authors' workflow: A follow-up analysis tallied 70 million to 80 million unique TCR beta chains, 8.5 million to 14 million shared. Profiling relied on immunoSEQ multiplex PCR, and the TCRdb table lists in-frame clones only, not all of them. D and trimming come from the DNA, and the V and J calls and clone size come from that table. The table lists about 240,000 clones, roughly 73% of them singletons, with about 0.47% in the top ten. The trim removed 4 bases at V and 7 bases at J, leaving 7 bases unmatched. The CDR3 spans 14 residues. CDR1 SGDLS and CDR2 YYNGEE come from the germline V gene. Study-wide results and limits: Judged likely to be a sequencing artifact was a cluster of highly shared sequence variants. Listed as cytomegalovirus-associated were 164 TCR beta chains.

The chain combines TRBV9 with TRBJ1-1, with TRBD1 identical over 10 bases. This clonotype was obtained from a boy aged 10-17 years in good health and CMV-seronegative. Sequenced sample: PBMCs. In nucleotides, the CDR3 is TGTGCCAGCAGCCCCTGGGACAGGGGTCATGAAGCTTTCTTT. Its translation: CASSPWDRGHEAFF.